Detailed here is one T cell receptor beta chain. The data are from a study of blood T cell repertoires in COVID-19. The overall study: PBMCs, B-cell-depleted T cells, or T cells provided the cDNA or gDNA that made up the material.

The assay was immunoSEQ multiplex PCR, and TCRdb's table has in-frame clones only and misses some. The sample has fewer than 110,000 clones; about 80% are singletons. Per germline, CDR1 SGHRS and CDR2 YFSETQ. CDR3 length equals 12 residues. The junction had 4 bases not matched to a gene; V was cut back by 4 bases and J by 11 bases. Sequenced material: peripheral blood. This sequence was found in a human donor in a cohort sampled during active or convalescent COVID-19. V gene TRBV5-1 combines with J gene TRBJ1-4, with 8 bases matching TRBD1. The CDR3 spells CASSPTGGKLFF. CDR3 DNA sequence: TGCGCCAGCAGCCCTACAGGGGGGAAACTGTTTTTT.